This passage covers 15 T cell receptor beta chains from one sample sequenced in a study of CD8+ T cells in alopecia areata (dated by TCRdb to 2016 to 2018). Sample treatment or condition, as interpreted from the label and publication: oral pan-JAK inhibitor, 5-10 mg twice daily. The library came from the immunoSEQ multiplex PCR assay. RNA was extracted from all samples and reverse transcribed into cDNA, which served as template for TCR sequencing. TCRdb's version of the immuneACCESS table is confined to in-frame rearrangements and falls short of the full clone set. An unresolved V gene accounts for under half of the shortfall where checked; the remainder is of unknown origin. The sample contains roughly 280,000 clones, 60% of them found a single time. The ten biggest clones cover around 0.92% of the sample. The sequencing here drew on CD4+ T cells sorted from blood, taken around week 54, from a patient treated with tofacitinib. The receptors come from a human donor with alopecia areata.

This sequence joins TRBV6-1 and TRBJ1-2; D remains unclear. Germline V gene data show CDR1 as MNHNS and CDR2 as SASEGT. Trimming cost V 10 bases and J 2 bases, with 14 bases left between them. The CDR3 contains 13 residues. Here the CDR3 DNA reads TGTGCCACCGGGTTGGACGGCAACTATGGCTACACCTTC. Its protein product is CATGLDGNYGYTF.

The CDR3 nucleotides are TGTGCCAGCAGCTTAACTGGGGGCCGAAACACCGGGGAGCTGTTTTTT. It is translated as CASSLTGGRNTGELFF. The chain is built from TRBV7-3 and TRBJ2-2, with D tentatively TRBD1 (6 bases). Trimming took off 0 bases at V and 2 bases at J, with 10 bases between the two ends. The CDR3 is 16 amino acids. In germline, CDR1 is SGHTA, CDR2 FQGTGA.

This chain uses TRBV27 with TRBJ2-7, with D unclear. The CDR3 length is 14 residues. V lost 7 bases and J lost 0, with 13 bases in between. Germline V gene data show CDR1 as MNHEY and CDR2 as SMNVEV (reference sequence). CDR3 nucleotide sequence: TGTGCCAGCACCAGACGCAGGATCTCCTACGAGCAGTACTTC. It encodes CASTRRRISYEQYF.

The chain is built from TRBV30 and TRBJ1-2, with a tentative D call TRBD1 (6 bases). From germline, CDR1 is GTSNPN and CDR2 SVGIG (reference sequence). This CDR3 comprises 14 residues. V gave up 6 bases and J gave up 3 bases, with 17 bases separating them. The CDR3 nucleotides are TGTGCCTGCCCGGGACAACTTTCTTACTATGGCTACACCTTC. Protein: CACPGQLSYYGYTF.

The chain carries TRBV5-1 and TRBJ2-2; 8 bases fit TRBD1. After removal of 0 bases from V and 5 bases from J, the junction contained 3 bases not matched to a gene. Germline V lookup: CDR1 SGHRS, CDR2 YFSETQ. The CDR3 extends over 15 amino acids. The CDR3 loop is CASSLGQGMTGELFF. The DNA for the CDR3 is TGCGCCAGCAGCTTGGGACAGGGGATGACCGGGGAGCTGTTTTTT. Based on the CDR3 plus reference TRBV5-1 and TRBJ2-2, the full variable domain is KAGVTQTPRYLIKTRGQQVTLSCSPISGHRSVSWYQQTPGQGLQFLFEYFSETQRNKGNFPGRFSGRQFSNSRSEMNVSTLELGDSALYLCASSLGQGMTGELFFGEGSRLTVL.

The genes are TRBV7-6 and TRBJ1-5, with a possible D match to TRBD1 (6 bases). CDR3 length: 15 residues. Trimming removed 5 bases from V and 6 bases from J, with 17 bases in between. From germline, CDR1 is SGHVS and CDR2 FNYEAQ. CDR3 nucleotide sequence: TGTGCCAGCAGCCCCCGCGGGGGGGCGGGTCAGCCCCAGCATTTT. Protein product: CASSPRGGAGQPQHF.

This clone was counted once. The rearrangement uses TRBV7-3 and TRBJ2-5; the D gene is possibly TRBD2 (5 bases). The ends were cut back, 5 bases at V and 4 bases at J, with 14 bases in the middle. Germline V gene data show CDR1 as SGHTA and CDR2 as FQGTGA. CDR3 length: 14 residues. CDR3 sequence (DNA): TGTGCCAGCAGCCGGACGGGATGGGGAGAGACCCAGTACTTC. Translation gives CASSRTGWGETQYF.

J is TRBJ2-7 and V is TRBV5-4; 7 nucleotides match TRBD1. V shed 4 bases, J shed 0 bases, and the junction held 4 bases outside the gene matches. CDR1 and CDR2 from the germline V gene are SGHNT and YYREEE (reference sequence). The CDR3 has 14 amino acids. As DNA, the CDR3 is TGTGCCAGCAGCCCGGGACAGCCCTCCTACGAGCAGTACTTC. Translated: CASSPGQPSYEQYF.

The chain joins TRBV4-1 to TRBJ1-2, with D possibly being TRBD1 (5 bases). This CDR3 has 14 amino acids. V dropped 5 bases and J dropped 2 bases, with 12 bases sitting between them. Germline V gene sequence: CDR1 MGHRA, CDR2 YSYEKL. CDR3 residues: CASSMGGENYGYTF. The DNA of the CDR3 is TGCGCCAGCAGCATGGGGGGAGAGAACTATGGCTACACCTTC.

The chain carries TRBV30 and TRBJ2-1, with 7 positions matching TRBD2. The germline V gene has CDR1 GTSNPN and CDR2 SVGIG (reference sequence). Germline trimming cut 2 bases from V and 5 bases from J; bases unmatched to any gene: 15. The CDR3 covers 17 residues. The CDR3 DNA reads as TGTGCCTGGAGTTTCTCTTCTACAGCGGGGACTCACAATGAGCAGTTCTTC. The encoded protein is CAWSFSSTAGTHNEQFF.

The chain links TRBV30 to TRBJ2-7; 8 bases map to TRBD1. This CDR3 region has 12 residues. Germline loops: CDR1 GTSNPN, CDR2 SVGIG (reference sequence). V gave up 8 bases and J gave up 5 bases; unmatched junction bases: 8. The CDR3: CAADRDGNEQYF. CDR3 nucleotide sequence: TGTGCCGCGGACAGGGATGGGAACGAGCAGTACTTC.

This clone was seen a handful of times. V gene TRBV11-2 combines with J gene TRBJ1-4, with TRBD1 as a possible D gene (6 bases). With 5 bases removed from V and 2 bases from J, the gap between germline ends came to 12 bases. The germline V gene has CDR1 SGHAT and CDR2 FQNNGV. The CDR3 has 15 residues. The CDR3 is CASSRFRGTNEKLFF. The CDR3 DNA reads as TGTGCCAGCAGCCGATTCAGGGGCACTAATGAAAAACTGTTTTTT.

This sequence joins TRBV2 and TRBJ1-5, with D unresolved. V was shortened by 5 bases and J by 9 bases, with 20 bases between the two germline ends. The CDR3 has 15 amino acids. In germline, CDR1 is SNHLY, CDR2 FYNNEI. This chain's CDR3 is CASSQYPYTVGPQHF. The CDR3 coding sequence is TGTGCCAGCAGTCAGTACCCCTACACGGTTGGGCCCCAGCATTTT.

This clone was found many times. The CDR3 spells CASSFDTDTQYF. The CDR3 DNA sequence: TGTGCCAGCAGCTTTGACACAGATACGCAGTATTTT. The chain has TRBV7-9 and TRBJ2-3; D call uncertain. Germline-derived CDR1 and CDR2 are SEHNR and FQNEAQ (reference sequence). V gave up 3 bases and J gave up 2 bases, with 3 bases separating them. CDR3 size: 12 residues.

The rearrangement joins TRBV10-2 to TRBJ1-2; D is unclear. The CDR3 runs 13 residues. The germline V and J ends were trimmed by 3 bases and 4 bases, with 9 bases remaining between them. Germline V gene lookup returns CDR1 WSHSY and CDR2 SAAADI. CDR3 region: CASSEGPLYGYTF. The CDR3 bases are TGCGCCAGCAGTGAAGGGCCTCTCTATGGCTACACCTTC.